The 26 T cell receptor beta chains reported below all come from one sample, sequenced in a study of shared clonotypes between healthy human individuals. Measured with immunoSEQ multiplex PCR; TCRdb has only the in-frame clones, and not every one. The data show some 1.1 million clones, with 77% seen just once and roughly 0.82% held by the top ten. Sequenced: memory CD4+ T cells from PBMCs. Stated subset: CD45RA-negative fraction. The source of these receptors is a man younger than 35 in good health. Some clones in this sample may be carry-over from other donors' samples.

This chain connects TRBV2 to TRBJ2-7; D perhaps matches TRBD1 (6 bases). Germline V gene lookup returns CDR1 SNHLY and CDR2 FYNNEI. Trimming took 6 bases from V and 1 from J, leaving 19 bases between them. This CDR3 spans 16 amino acids. CDR3 DNA sequence: TGTGCCAGCAGGGGAAGGCAGGGGATAGGATCCTACGAGCAGTACTTC. This encodes CASRGRQGIGSYEQYF.

The chain carries TRBV7-8 and TRBJ2-2; D possibly corresponds to TRBD2 (6 bases). The germline V gene encodes CDR1 SGHVS and CDR2 FQNEAQ. The CDR3 extends over 17 amino acids. V was shortened by 8 bases and J by 1 base, with 20 bases between the two germline ends. CDR3 coding DNA: TGTGCCAGCGCTAGGTCAGGAGGGCCCGGGAACACCGGGGAGCTGTTTTTT. It codes for CASARSGGPGNTGELFF.

This clone has just a few counts. The chain recombines TRBV5-1 with TRBJ2-5; 12 bases agree with TRBD2. V trimming: 0 bases; J trimming: 9 bases; junction bases outside the gene matches: 6. This CDR3 region has 15 residues. Germline V CDR1 and CDR2: SGHRS, YFSETQ. The CDR3 coding sequence is TGCGCCAGCAGCTTGGGACTAGCGGGGGCCGGGGCCCAGTACTTC. It translates to CASSLGLAGAGAQYF.

V usage is TRBV6-1 and J usage is TRBJ1-2; 7 positions match TRBD1. In germline, CDR1 is MNHNS, CDR2 SASEGT. With V trimmed by 6 bases and J by 6 bases, 4 bases remained unmatched. CDR3 size: 12 residues. As DNA, the CDR3 is TGTGCCAGCAGGATAGGACAGGATGGCTACACCTTC. Protein: CASRIGQDGYTF.

The V gene is TRBV19, the J gene TRBJ1-2; D is ambiguous. This CDR3 has 13 amino acids. The germline V and J ends were trimmed by 1 base and 4 bases, with 7 bases remaining between them. Germline V gene sequence: CDR1 LNHDA, CDR2 SQIVND (reference sequence). The CDR3 region is CASSIARGYGYTF. The CDR3 coding sequence is TGTGCCAGTAGTATAGCTCGGGGCTATGGCTACACCTTC. The entire variable domain, with the rest obtained from reference TRBV19 and TRBJ1-2, is as follows: DGGITQSPKYLFRKEGQNVTLSCEQNLNHDAMYWYRQDPGQGLRLIYYSQIVNDFQKGDIAEGYSVSREKKESFPLTVTSAQKNPTAFYLCASSIARGYGYTFGSGTRLTVV.

The chain uses TRBV4-1 and TRBJ1-2; D not certain. Trimming cost V 3 bases and J 8 bases, with 13 bases left between them. Looked up from germline, CDR1 is MGHRA and CDR2 is YSYEKL. This CDR3 spans 13 amino acids. CDR3 sequence (DNA): TGCGCCAGCAGCCACGACTGGGCAGCGGGCTACACCTTC. Its protein product is CASSHDWAAGYTF.

V is TRBV7-9 and J is TRBJ2-5, with TRBD2 as a possible D gene (5 bases). This CDR3 is 12 amino acids long. Germline V lookup: CDR1 SEHNR, CDR2 FQNEAQ (reference sequence). Trimming removed 4 bases at V and 9 bases at J, with 12 bases between. CDR3 nucleotide sequence: TGTGCCAGCAGCTCCCTCGGGAACGCCCAGTACTTC. Encoded protein: CASSSLGNAQYF.

In this sample, this clone turned up many times. The rearrangement joins TRBV5-4 to TRBJ2-7; TRBD2 matches at 8 bases. The ends lost 4 bases at V and 3 bases at J; junction bases unmatched: 12. This CDR3 comprises 16 residues. Per the germline V gene, CDR1 is SGHNT and CDR2 is YYREEE (reference sequence). This CDR3 is CASSRDGGGVVYEQYF. The CDR3 DNA reads as TGTGCCAGCAGCCGCGACGGGGGGGGAGTCGTCTACGAGCAGTACTTC.

The chain joins TRBV7-8 to TRBJ2-7; maybe TRBD1 (6 bases). The CDR3 contains 15 residues. The V gene lost 5 bases and the J gene lost 4 bases, with 18 bases spanning the gap. From germline, CDR1 is SGHVS and CDR2 FQNEAQ. CDR3 DNA sequence: TGTGCCAGCAGCCCTGGAAGGGGGAGAGGATACGAGCAGTACTTC. As protein: CASSPGRGRGYEQYF.

The chain joins TRBV7-6 to TRBJ2-2, with 10 bases fitting TRBD2. The germline CDR1 and CDR2 sequences are SGHVS and FNYEAQ. The CDR3 sequence is 19 residues long. V lost 1 base to trimming and J lost 5 bases; unmatched junction nucleotides: 13. The CDR3 loop is CASSLGGELAGDWTGELFF. The CDR3 DNA is TGTGCCAGCAGCTTAGGGGGGGAGCTAGCGGGAGACTGGACCGGGGAGCTGTTTTTT.

This clone was seen a few times. This chain links TRBV4-2 with TRBJ2-1; 12 nucleotides match TRBD2. Germline V CDR1 and CDR2: LGHNA, YNFKEQ. This CDR3 comprises 19 residues. V dropped 4 bases and J dropped 6; count of bases not matched to a gene: 16. The CDR3 spells CASSLRASGRAKWGNEQFF. The CDR3 nucleotides read TGTGCCAGCAGCCTGAGGGCTAGCGGGAGGGCCAAGTGGGGCAATGAGCAGTTCTTC.

The chain has TRBV7-2 and TRBJ2-7; D is unclear. The V and J ends lost 1 base and 7 bases respectively, with 17 bases between them. The CDR3 totals 15 residues. Germline CDR1 is SGHTA and CDR2 is FQGNSA. Here the CDR3 reads CASSLDLVSVREQYF. The CDR3 DNA follows: TGTGCCAGCAGCTTAGATCTAGTCTCAGTGAGAGAGCAGTACTTC.

The rearrangement joins TRBV6-1 to TRBJ2-1; TRBD1 agrees at 9 bases. CDR1 is MNHNS, CDR2 SASEGT, per germline. This CDR3 is 15 amino acids long. V gave up 6 bases and J gave up 10 bases; unmatched junction bases: 13. The CDR3 DNA follows: TGTGCCAGCAGAAGACTCGGGACAGGGAGAGCAGAGCAGTTCTTC. Encoded protein: CASRRLGTGRAEQFF.

The CDR3 sequence: CAIRKPDRAYEQYF. For the CDR3, the DNA is TGTGCCATCAGGAAGCCGGACAGGGCCTACGAGCAGTACTTC. The chain has TRBV10-3 and TRBJ2-7; TRBD1 agrees at 8 bases. The trim removed 6 bases at V and 2 bases at J, leaving 6 bases unmatched. Germline V gives CDR1 ENHRY, CDR2 SYGVKD. This CDR3 region has 14 residues.

This clone came up once. The V call is TRBV5-1, the J call TRBJ2-1, with TRBD1 matching 10 bases. Per the germline V gene, CDR1 is SGHRS and CDR2 is YFSETQ. The CDR3 consists of 13 residues. Unmatched junction bases numbered 7, after V lost 7 bases and J lost 9 bases. The DNA for the CDR3 is TGCGCCAGCGGCAGACAGGGGGCAAGTGAGCAGTTCTTC. Its protein product is CASGRQGASEQFF.

The rearrangement joins TRBV2 to TRBJ2-3; 12 bases are shared with TRBD2. Germline trimming cut 1 base from V and 1 base from J; bases unmatched to any gene: 6. Germline V lookup: CDR1 SNHLY, CDR2 FYNNEI. The CDR3 loop spans 18 amino acids. Here the CDR3 DNA reads TGTGCCAGCAGTGAAGATCGTAGGACTAGCGGGGGCACAGATACGCAGTATTTT. Its protein product is CASSEDRRTSGGTDTQYF.

This chain links TRBV19 with TRBJ1-5; D unclear. CDR1 LNHDA and CDR2 SQIVND come from the germline V gene (reference sequence). The length of the CDR3 is 14 residues. V dropped 2 bases and J dropped 1 base, with 6 bases sitting between them. The CDR3 loop reads CASSITESNQPQHF. The CDR3 DNA reads TGTGCCAGTAGTATAACCGAGAGCAATCAGCCCCAGCATTTT.

The table lists this clone with a count of one. This chain joins TRBV7-8 and TRBJ2-7; 7 bases align to TRBD1. Germline CDR1 and CDR2: SGHVS and FQNEAQ. The V segment lost 1 base and the J segment 2 bases; nucleotides outside the gene matches: 5. The CDR3 consists of 15 residues. As DNA, the CDR3 is TGTGCCAGCAGCTTAGAGGGACAGCGAACCTACGAGCAGTACTTC. This gives the protein CASSLEGQRTYEQYF.

The genes are TRBV6-6 and TRBJ1-1; no clear D gene. Germline CDR1 reads MNHNY; CDR2 reads SVGAGI (reference sequence). The ends were cut back, 6 bases at V and 8 bases at J, with 16 bases in the middle. This CDR3 spans 13 amino acids. The DNA of the CDR3 is TGTGCCAGCAGCACCGGACGGTCCACAGAAGCTTTCTTT. Translation: CASSTGRSTEAFF.

This chain links TRBV5-3 with TRBJ1-1; the match to TRBD1 covers 10 bases. TRBV5-3 is treated as an ORF (open reading frame) with a function not yet certain. Unmatched junction bases numbered 11, after V lost 2 bases and J lost 1 base. The CDR3 has 18 amino acids. CDR3 bases: TGTGCCAGAAGCTTACCCGGGACAGGGGTATGGTGGAACACTGAAGCTTTCTTT. Translated, it gives CARSLPGTGVWWNTEAFF.

The rearrangement links TRBV11-2 to TRBJ2-1; 11 nucleotides align to TRBD2. This CDR3 is built from 17 residues. Germline trimming cut 1 base from V and 9 bases from J; bases unmatched to any gene: 11. Germline values: CDR1 SGHAT, CDR2 FQNNGV. Written as DNA, the CDR3 is TGTGCCAGCAGCTTAGTTTTAGGGACTAGCGGACGCGGTGAGCAGTTCTTC. Amino acids: CASSLVLGTSGRGEQFF. The variable domain in full, completed from reference TRBV11-2 and TRBJ2-1, reads EAGVAQSPRYKIIEKRQSVAFWCNPISGHATLYWYQQILGQGPKLLIQFQNNGVVDDSQLPKDRFSAERLKGVDSTLKIQPAKLEDSAVYLCASSLVLGTSGRGEQFFGPGTRLTVL.

J is TRBJ2-3 and V is TRBV28, with TRBD1 identical over 8 bases. This CDR3 is built from 14 residues. After removal of 7 bases from V and 1 base from J, the junction contained 4 bases not matched to a gene. The germline V gene encodes CDR1 MDHEN and CDR2 SYDVKM. This CDR3 reads CASTLGQGTDTQYF. CDR3 nucleotide sequence: TGTGCCAGCACTCTGGGACAGGGCACAGATACGCAGTATTTT.

The rearrangement links TRBV2 to TRBJ1-1, with D possibly matching TRBD1 (5 bases). This CDR3 comprises 14 residues. Looked up from germline, CDR1 is SNHLY and CDR2 is FYNNEI. The V gene lost 7 bases and the J gene lost 11 bases, with 23 bases spanning the gap. CDR3 coding DNA: TGTGCCAGCATTGGTCTCCGGCAGGGCCGTCGGGCTTTCTTT. It yields the protein CASIGLRQGRRAFF.

The chain is built from TRBV27 and TRBJ2-7, with D perhaps TRBD2 (6 bases). Germline-derived CDR1 and CDR2 are MNHEY and SMNVEV (reference sequence). V was shortened by 6 bases and J by 0 bases, with 15 bases between the two germline ends. The CDR3 extends over 15 amino acids. The CDR3 DNA reads as TGTGCCAGCAGGTCATTAGGAGGGGCCTCCTACGAGCAGTACTTC. Translation gives CASRSLGGASYEQYF.

Of note for this clone: The same CDR3 is also encoded by other DNA sequences in this sample. This chain joins TRBV10-3 and TRBJ1-1; D ambiguous. V was cut by 0 bases and J by 0 bases, with 8 bases left in between. The germline CDR1 and CDR2 sequences are ENHRY and SYGVKD. The CDR3 is 15 amino acids. DNA for the CDR3: TGTGCCATCAGTGAGTCGAGAGTGCTGAACACTGAAGCTTTCTTT. It codes for CAISESRVLNTEAFF.

In nucleotides, the CDR3 is TGTGCCAGCAGCAGGACTAGTGTGGGCACAGATACGCAGTATTTT. This codes for CASSRTSVGTDTQYF. V usage is TRBV5-4 and J usage is TRBJ2-3, with TRBD2 identical over 7 bases. Unmatched junction bases numbered 6, after V lost 4 bases and J lost 1 base. CDR1 and CDR2 (germline): SGHNT, YYREEE (reference sequence). The CDR3 has 15 amino acids. Full variable domain (missing parts from reference TRBV5-4 and TRBJ2-3): ETGVTQSPTHLIKTRGQQVTLRCSSQSGHNTVSWYQQALGQGPQFIFQYYREEENGRGNFPPRFSGLQFPNYSSELNVNALELDDSALYLCASSRTSVGTDTQYFGPGTRLTVL.